Listed here are 2 T cell receptor beta chains from one sample, sequenced in a study of CD8 T cells in Susac syndrome. Random hexamers served to reverse transcribe about 0.45 to 1 ug RNA. TCRdb re-analysed the immunoSEQ multiplex PCR reads in MiXCR, keeping a single row per CDR3 protein. Among 250,000 to 300,000 distinct CDR3 sequences listed, 85% were seen once. The material sequenced was CD8+ T cells from PBMCs. The receptors come from a human donor with multiple sclerosis.

The V gene is TRBV4-3, the J gene TRBJ2-1, with D perhaps matching TRBD2 (5 bases). Trimming pared 1 base from V and 2 bases from J, leaving 12 bases between. This CDR3 spans 16 amino acids. The germline gives CDR1 LGHNA, CDR2 YSLEER. CDR3 loop: CASSQGTGNPYNEQFF. CDR3 bases: TGCGCCAGCAGCCAAGGTACCGGGAACCCCTACAATGAGCAGTTCTTC.

This clonotype was counted only a few times. V usage is TRBV6-2 or TRBV6-3 and J usage is TRBJ1-5, with TRBD1 as a possible D gene (5 bases). Trimming left V 4 bases short and J 5 bases short, with 9 bases between. The germline gives CDR1 MNHEY, CDR2 SVGEGT. The CDR3 length is 13 residues. The CDR3 region is CASSFQGYQPQHF. CDR3 DNA: TGTGCCAGCAGTTTCCAGGGCTATCAGCCCCAGCATTTT.